This TCR beta chain was identified during a study of OX40 agonist ivuxolimab in advanced cancers. General observations from the study: The mean number of expanded clones was higher in CD8+ T cells than in CD4+. Antigen specificity remained undetermined for the expanded peripheral T cells.

The germline CDR1 and CDR2 sequences are SGHDT and YYEEEE. Trimming cost V 7 bases and J 1 base; bases outside gene matches: 6. CDR3 length equals 15 residues. A single count supports this clone. What it binds is unknown. Repertoires were generated with immunoSEQ multiplex PCR, while TCRdb's copy carries only in-frame clones and drops some. The table records over 60,000 clones, approximately 91% of them present only once. Sequencing was performed on CD4+ or CD8+ T cells sorted from blood, taken in a trial of the OX40 agonist ivuxolimab. The receptor's source is an adult with an advanced solid tumor such as melanoma, head and neck, liver or kidney cancer. This rearrangement joins TRBV5-6 to TRBJ2-1; 9 bases line up with TRBD1. The CDR3 is CASQKGQGSYNEQFF. CDR3 DNA: TGTGCCAGCCAAAAGGGACAGGGTTCCTACAATGAGCAGTTCTTC.